The TCR beta chain under discussion was sequenced for a study of CD8 T cells in Susac syndrome. The CDR3 is 19 residues long. V shed 4 bases and J 4 bases; nucleotides not matched to a gene: 16. Per the germline V gene, CDR1 is SGHRS and CDR2 is YFSETQ. Whole-study findings and limits: The authors acknowledged that their TCR sequencing and HLA analysis involved a relatively small number of individuals.

The study used healthy donors as controls matched for age and sex. TEMRA cells underwent FACS enrichment and CD8+ and CD4+ T cells underwent negative isolation. Concerning this clonotype itself: The antigen remains unidentified.

When the RNA was reverse transcribed, random hexamers were used with an input of about 0.5 to 1 ug. Coverage of TCR beta CDR3 amplification by immunoSEQ multiplex PCR extended to 54 Vbeta and 13 Jbeta. TCRdb redid the calling of the immunoSEQ multiplex PCR reads with MiXCR, one entry per CDR3 protein. The repertoire holds over 95,000 distinct CDR3 sequences, with 85% to 95% as singletons. This clonotype originated in a human donor in good health. The material sequenced was CD8+ T cells from PBMCs. The chain couples TRBV5-1 to TRBJ2-2, with 10 nucleotides matching TRBD1. CDR3 loop: CASSGEGQGNIKGTGELFF. As DNA, the CDR3 is TGCGCCAGCAGCGGAGAGGGACAGGGGAACATTAAGGGCACCGGGGAGCTGTTTTTT.